The 19 T cell receptor beta chains below all came from one sample that was sequenced in a study of a mutant IDH1 vaccine in newly diagnosed glioma. Time point reported: week 47, end of study. Topical imiquimod was applied with each vaccine dose, which held 300 ug of mutant IDH1 20-mer peptide. These receptors' targets are unknown. This table comes from immunoSEQ multiplex PCR, and its TCRdb copy is limited to in-frame clones, with some not included. This sample carries approximately 80,000 clones, 75% to 85% of them seen once, and the ten largest clones take under 6.5%. This specimen was PBMCs, taken from a glioma patient whose treatment included an IDH1 peptide vaccine. Every receptor here comes from a man in his forties with glioma.

J is TRBJ2-1 and V is TRBV6-5; D is unresolved. Germline lookup yields CDR1 MNHEY and CDR2 SVGAGI. Between the trimmed V and J ends, which lost 2 bases and 0 bases, there was a span of 5 bases. The CDR3 sequence is 14 residues long. The chain's CDR3 is CASSYRISYNEQFF. In DNA, the CDR3 is TGTGCCAGCAGTTACCGAATCTCCTACAATGAGCAGTTCTTC.

This clone showed up just a few times. The rearrangement joins TRBV11-1 to TRBJ1-1; D not resolved. V lost 5 bases and J 3 bases, leaving 4 bases between the germline ends. The CDR3 spans 11 residues. Germline CDR1 is SGHAT and CDR2 is FQDESV (reference sequence). The CDR3 DNA is TGTGCCAGCAGCGCGTACACTGAAGCTTTCTTT. It codes for CASSAYTEAFF.

The rearrangement joins TRBV19 to TRBJ1-4; 9 bases match TRBD1. CDR3 length equals 17 residues. CDR1 is LNHDA, CDR2 SQIVND, per germline (reference sequence). V gave up 6 bases and J gave up 2 bases; unmatched junction bases: 10. CDR3 region: CASSAQGALGTNEKLFF. The CDR3 nucleotides are TGTGCCAGTAGCGCACAGGGGGCTTTAGGGACTAATGAAAAACTGTTTTTT.

The chain links TRBV6-4 to TRBJ2-1; 9 nucleotides match TRBD2. Losses at the gene ends were 2 bases for V and 13 bases for J; bases not matched to a gene: 9. Germline lookup yields CDR1 MRHNA and CDR2 SNTAGT. The CDR3 length is 14 residues. The CDR3 loop is CASSDDGTSSVQFF. CDR3 nucleotide sequence: TGTGCCAGCAGTGACGACGGGACTAGCTCGGTACAGTTCTTC.

The chain employs TRBV2 and TRBJ2-3, with D unclear. The CDR3 consists of 14 residues. Deletions cut 10 bases from V and 0 bases from J, with 14 bases between. Per germline, CDR1 SNHLY and CDR2 FYNNEI. CDR3 amino acids: CATNPAGSTDTQYF. CDR3 DNA sequence: TGTGCCACCAACCCGGCAGGCAGCACAGATACGCAGTATTTT. Full variable domain (rest looked up from reference TRBV2 and TRBJ2-3): EPEVTQTPSHQVTQMGQEVILRCVPISNHLYFYWYRQILGQKVEFLVSFYNNEISEKSEIFDDQFSVERPDGSNFTLKIRSTKLEDSAMYFCATNPAGSTDTQYFGPGTRLTVL.

V is TRBV6-5 and J is TRBJ1-3, with D tentatively TRBD1 (6 bases). V was shortened by 0 bases and J by 4 bases, with 10 bases between the two germline ends. CDR1 and CDR2 from the germline V gene are MNHEY and SVGAGI. The CDR3 runs 15 residues. Here the CDR3 DNA reads TGTGCCAGCAGTTACTCCACAGGGAGAGGAAACACCATATATTTT. Translating it yields CASSYSTGRGNTIYF.

The DNA of the CDR3 is TGCGCCAGCAGTTACAGGGGGGATCAGCCCCAGCATTTT. Its translation is CASSYRGDQPQHF. The chain employs TRBV5-1 and TRBJ1-5; 8 bases match TRBD1. This CDR3 has 13 residues. Germline V CDR1 and CDR2: SGHRS, YFSETQ. The trim removed 5 bases at V and 5 bases at J, leaving 3 bases unmatched.

The CDR3 bases are TGTGCCAGCGGGACTACGTACAATGAGCAGTTCTTC. Protein product: CASGTTYNEQFF. V is TRBV7-9 and J is TRBJ2-1; 7 nucleotides align to TRBD2. J was trimmed by 4 bases and V by 8 bases; bases with no gene match: 2. This CDR3 contains 12 residues. Germline loops: CDR1 SEHNR, CDR2 FQNEAQ (reference sequence).

The CDR3 is CASKSGTSGETQYF. In DNA form, the CDR3 reads TGCGCCAGCAAGTCCGGGACTAGCGGGGAGACCCAGTACTTC. The chain combines TRBV5-1 with TRBJ2-5, with TRBD2 matching over 12 bases. From germline, CDR1 is SGHRS and CDR2 YFSETQ. Trimming removed 6 bases from V and 5 bases from J; junction bases left unmatched: 5. The CDR3 has 14 residues.

This chain joins TRBV11-2 and TRBJ2-5, with D uncertain. The CDR3 covers 15 residues. In germline, CDR1 is SGHAT, CDR2 FQNNGV. The V end lost 4 bases, the J end lost 5 bases, and 17 bases lay between the germline ends. The CDR3 DNA sequence: TGTGCCAGCAGCTCCTATCGCCAGTTTATGGAGACCCAGTACTTC. Residues: CASSSYRQFMETQYF.

This clone was observed once. This chain uses TRBV10-3 with TRBJ2-1; 8 nucleotides agree with TRBD1. The V and J ends lost 3 bases and 4 bases, in that order; junction bases with no gene match: 2. The germline V gene encodes CDR1 ENHRY and CDR2 SYGVKD. The CDR3 is 14 amino acids. CDR3 DNA sequence: TGTGCCATCAGTGACAGGGGGCCTTACAATGAGCAGTTCTTC. This translates into CAISDRGPYNEQFF.

J is TRBJ2-7 and V is TRBV6-6, with D unclear. The CDR3 runs to 11 residues. V lost 6 bases and J 6 bases, leaving 9 bases between the germline ends. Germline loops: CDR1 MNHNY, CDR2 SVGAGI (reference sequence). CDR3 protein: CASSHMGEQYF. The CDR3 DNA is TGTGCCAGCAGCCACATGGGCGAGCAGTACTTC.

The CDR3 DNA is TGCGCCAGCAGCTTGCGGACAGCCTCCTACGAGCAGTACTTC. Protein: CASSLRTASYEQYF. The chain carries TRBV5-1 and TRBJ2-5; D is possibly TRBD1 (6 bases). TRBJ2-7 explains the end of the DNA better; the J call may be wrong. Looked up from germline, CDR1 is SGHRS and CDR2 is YFSETQ. CDR3 size: 14 residues.

This chain connects TRBV7-8 to TRBJ2-1, with TRBD2 matching 14 bases. Germline V gene lookup returns CDR1 SGHVS and CDR2 FQNEAQ. V gave up 5 bases and J gave up 6 bases; unmatched junction bases: 3. The CDR3 has 15 amino acids. CDR3 bases: TGTGCCAGCAGCGGGGGGACTAGCGGGAGCAATGAGCAGTTCTTC. Translating gives CASSGGTSGSNEQFF.

J is TRBJ2-5 and V is TRBV9, with 8 bases matching TRBD1. The CDR3 loop spans 13 amino acids. After removal of 3 bases from V and 3 bases from J, the junction contained 1 base not matched to a gene. Per the germline V gene, CDR1 is SGDLS and CDR2 is YYNGEE. CDR3 in amino acids: CASSATGEETQYF. CDR3 sequence (DNA): TGTGCCAGCAGCGCGACAGGGGAAGAGACCCAGTACTTC. Using reference TRBV9 and TRBJ2-5 for the parts outside the CDR3, the full variable domain is DSGVTQTPKHLITATGQRVTLRCSPRSGDLSVYWYQQSLDQGLQFLIQYYNGEERAKGNILERFSAQQFPDLHSELNLSSLELGDSALYFCASSATGEETQYFGPGTRLLVL.

V and J are TRBV2 and TRBJ2-7; D remains ambiguous. The CDR3 runs 15 residues. CDR1 is SNHLY, CDR2 FYNNEI, per germline. V lost 0 bases to trimming and J lost 0 bases, with 9 bases between them. CDR3 coding DNA: TGTGCCAGCAGTGAAGCGTCGGCAGCCTCCTACGAGCAGTACTTC. Amino acids: CASSEASAASYEQYF.

This clone came up a few times. This chain connects TRBV27 to TRBJ2-2; TRBD1 might be the D (6 bases). CDR1 and CDR2 (germline): MNHEY, SMNVEV (reference sequence). The CDR3 runs to 13 residues. Deletions cut 10 bases from V and 2 bases from J, with 11 bases between. The CDR3 DNA reads as TGTGCCACGGGACACCATAACACCGGGGAGCTGTTTTTT. It codes for CATGHHNTGELFF.

The chain is built from TRBV4-3 and TRBJ2-7; D possibly corresponds to TRBD2 (6 bases). The CDR3 contains 15 residues. Germline values: CDR1 LGHNA, CDR2 YSLEER. V was trimmed by 3 bases and J by 5 bases, leaving 17 bases between them. The CDR3 region is CASSHSANGRNEQYF. The CDR3 DNA sequence: TGCGCCAGCAGCCACTCCGCTAACGGGAGAAACGAGCAGTACTTC.

This rearrangement joins TRBV10-1 to TRBJ1-5; 10 nucleotides line up with TRBD1. Per the germline V gene, CDR1 is WNHNN and CDR2 is SYGVQD (reference sequence). This CDR3 is 15 amino acids long. The V gene end was trimmed by 2 bases and the J gene end by 6 bases; junction bases not matched to a gene: 4. CDR3 DNA sequence: TGCGCCAGCAGTGAGCCCGACAGGGGGCTTCAGCCCCAGCATTTT. Its translation is CASSEPDRGLQPQHF.